The next 14 T cell receptor beta chains were all read from a single sample in a study of cytomegalovirus exposure and HLA in healthy donors. PCR was performed using 60 Vbeta and 13 Jbeta primers. TCRdb's copy holds only in-frame clones and misses some; the assay was immunoSEQ multiplex PCR. The sample holds 99,000 or so clones, approximately 11% seen once. Sequencing input: PBMCs. These receptors all stem from a man in his forties in good health and CMV-seropositive.

The chain has TRBV20-1 and TRBJ1-2; the D gene is possibly TRBD1 (6 bases). Looked up from germline, CDR1 is DFQATT and CDR2 is SNEGSKA (reference sequence). Trimming removed 5 bases at V and 8 bases at J, with 12 bases between. This CDR3 is built from 11 residues. The CDR3 region has the DNA TGCAGTGCTGGGGACCAGGGGGGCTACACCTTC. Amino acids: CSAGDQGGYTF.

The rearrangement uses TRBV7-2 and TRBJ1-1, with D possibly TRBD1 on 6 matching bases. Per the germline V gene, CDR1 is SGHTA and CDR2 is FQGNSA. This CDR3 is 15 amino acids long. Trimming pared 5 bases from V and 1 base from J, leaving 14 bases between. The CDR3 sequence is CASSRTGQTNTEAFF. For the CDR3, the DNA is TGTGCCAGCAGCCGTACCGGACAGACGAACACTGAAGCTTTCTTT.

The chain employs TRBV27 and TRBJ2-7, with 9 bases lining up with TRBD2. This CDR3 contains 16 residues. Germline values: CDR1 MNHEY, CDR2 SMNVEV (reference sequence). The trim removed 5 bases at V and 2 bases at J, leaving 10 bases unmatched. The CDR3: CASSLLAGNKPYEQYF. The CDR3, as DNA: TGTGCCAGCAGTCTCCTAGCGGGAAATAAACCCTACGAGCAGTACTTC.

The chain combines TRBV28 with TRBJ2-1, with TRBD1 identical over 9 bases. Germline V gives CDR1 MDHEN, CDR2 SYDVKM. V trimming: 6 bases; J trimming: 2 bases; junction bases outside the gene matches: 8. The CDR3 sequence is 16 residues long. CDR3 region: CASRPGQGVPYNEQFF. CDR3 sequence (DNA): TGTGCCAGCAGGCCGGGACAGGGTGTCCCCTACAATGAGCAGTTCTTC.

The chain recombines TRBV11-3 with TRBJ2-7; TRBD2 agrees at 7 bases. CDR1 and CDR2 (germline): SGHNT, YENEEA. With 3 bases clipped from V and 4 bases from J, the junction kept 3 bases outside the gene matches. The CDR3 is 13 residues long. The CDR3 DNA reads as TGTGCCAGCAGCTTTTCTAGCGGATACGAGCAGTACTTC. Amino acid sequence: CASSFSSGYEQYF.

This clone was found a few times. The V call is TRBV4-1, the J call TRBJ2-2, with 9 bases that match TRBD2. The germline CDR1 and CDR2 sequences are MGHRA and YSYEKL. Trimming cost V 6 bases and J 5 bases; bases outside gene matches: 10. CDR3 length: 16 amino acids. The CDR3 spells CASRRGMLAGTGELFF. The CDR3 region has the DNA TGCGCCAGCAGGCGTGGTATGCTAGCGGGAACCGGGGAGCTGTTTTTT.

This clone was picked up a small number of times. The chain couples TRBV7-2 to TRBJ2-1; D is ambiguous. The CDR3 has 13 amino acids. V was clipped by 2 bases and J by 7 bases, with 9 bases between them. Germline CDR1 and CDR2: SGHTA and FQGNSA. CDR3 nucleotide sequence: TGTGCCAGCAGCTTAATCCAAGCGAATGAGCAGTTCTTC. Its protein product is CASSLIQANEQFF.

The V and J genes are TRBV7-6 and TRBJ1-1; D remains ambiguous. This CDR3 is built from 14 residues. V was cut by 3 bases and J by 1 base, with 9 bases left in between. The germline V gene has CDR1 SGHVS and CDR2 FNYEAQ. The CDR3, as DNA: TGTGCCAGCAGCTTGGCGGGAACGAACACTGAAGCTTTCTTT. This encodes CASSLAGTNTEAFF.

The chain links TRBV6-1 to TRBJ2-3; 10 nucleotides match TRBD2. Germline CDR1 MNHNS, CDR2 SASEGT. The CDR3 is made up of 14 amino acids. V shed 4 bases and J 3 bases; nucleotides not matched to a gene: 1. The CDR3 DNA reads as TGTGCCAGCAGTGCGACTAGCGGGACAGATACGCAGTATTTT. Encoded protein: CASSATSGTDTQYF.

V gene TRBV11-2 combines with J gene TRBJ2-7; TRBD2 agrees at 13 bases. V dropped 4 bases and J dropped 3; count of bases not matched to a gene: 6. The CDR3 extends over 16 amino acids. Germline V CDR1 and CDR2: SGHAT, FQNNGV. The CDR3 here is CASSSPTSGRIYEQYF. As DNA, the CDR3 is TGTGCCAGCAGCTCTCCGACTAGCGGGAGGATCTACGAGCAGTACTTC.

This sequence joins TRBV19 and TRBJ1-5, with D tentatively TRBD1 (5 bases). The CDR3 totals 16 residues. Trimming took 5 bases from V and 0 from J, leaving 14 bases between them. CDR1 LNHDA and CDR2 SQIVND come from the germline V gene (reference sequence). The DNA of the CDR3 is TGTGCCAGTAGTCCACCGGGGAGGGGTAGCAATCAGCCCCAGCATTTT. It encodes CASSPPGRGSNQPQHF.

This clone has just a few counts. The chain has TRBV23-1 and TRBJ1-2; D is unresolved. TRBV23-1 is identified as an open reading frame with a role that is uncertain. The CDR3 has 13 amino acids. With 2 bases removed from V and 8 bases from J, the gap between germline ends came to 12 bases. For the CDR3, the DNA is TGCGCCAGCAGTCAACGGGCCGAGGGAGGCTACACCTTC. Amino acids: CASSQRAEGGYTF.

This clone was recorded a few times. This CDR3 reads CASSPGTYNEQFF. CDR3 bases: TGCGCCAGCAGTCCCGGGACCTACAATGAGCAGTTCTTC. The J gene is TRBJ2-1, the V gene TRBV10-1; tentative D call: TRBD2 (5 bases). The germline gives CDR1 WNHNN, CDR2 SYGVQD (reference sequence). Between the trimmed V and J ends, which lost 5 bases and 2 bases, there was a span of 7 bases. The CDR3 loop spans 13 amino acids.

The chain combines TRBV19 with TRBJ2-5; 8 positions agree with TRBD2. The CDR3 is 16 amino acids. The V gene end was trimmed by 1 base and the J gene end by 0 bases; junction bases not matched to a gene: 4. Germline CDR1 reads LNHDA; CDR2 reads SQIVND (reference sequence). CDR3 in amino acids: CASSIARGRYQETQYF. The CDR3 region has the DNA TGTGCCAGTAGTATAGCTCGCGGGAGGTACCAAGAGACCCAGTACTTC.